What follows are 11 T cell receptor beta chains derived from one specimen sequenced in a study of CD8 T cells in Susac syndrome. When the RNA was reverse transcribed, random hexamers were used with an input of roughly 0.5 to 1 ug. TCRdb fed the immunoSEQ multiplex PCR reads into MiXCR, producing one record per CDR3 protein. Among some 120,000 distinct CDR3 sequences listed, approximately 95% were seen once. The sample taken for sequencing was CD8+ T cells from PBMCs. Every receptor here comes from a human donor with multiple sclerosis.

The rearrangement uses TRBV7-9 and TRBJ2-1, with 10 bases aligning to TRBD1. CDR1 and CDR2 from the germline V gene are SEHNR and FQNEAQ (reference sequence). The CDR3 contains 16 residues. After removal of 6 bases from V and 1 base from J, the junction contained 6 bases not matched to a gene. CDR3 protein: CASRAGTGDSYNEQFF. The CDR3 DNA sequence: TGTGCCAGCAGAGCCGGGACAGGGGATTCCTACAATGAGCAGTTCTTC. Based on the CDR3 plus reference TRBV7-9 and TRBJ2-1, the full variable domain is DTGVSQNPRHKITKRGQNVTFRCDPISEHNRLYWYRQTLGQGPEFLTYFQNEAQLEKSRLLSDRFSAERPKGSFSTLEIQRTEQGDSAMYLCASRAGTGDSYNEQFFGPGTRLTVL.

The chain uses TRBV20-1 and TRBJ2-2; TRBD1 might be the D (5 bases). Trimming shortened V by 1 base and J by 2 bases, and 11 bases separated the two germline ends. Germline V CDR1 and CDR2: DFQATT, SNEGSKA (reference sequence). The CDR3 has 15 residues. The CDR3 coding sequence is TGCAGTGCTAGAGTGTCAGGGATTAACACCGGGGAGCTGTTTTTT. Its translation: CSARVSGINTGELFF.

The chain carries TRBV6-5 and TRBJ2-7; 8 bases line up with TRBD1. Germline V gives CDR1 MNHEY, CDR2 SVGAGI. V shed 5 bases and J 6 bases; nucleotides not matched to a gene: 12. CDR3 length: 15 amino acids. The CDR3 sequence is CASSPGQGGLPEQYV. CDR3 DNA: TGTGCCAGCAGTCCAGGACAGGGTGGTCTCCCCGAGCAGTACGTC.

V is TRBV28 and J is TRBJ2-4; a weak D match, TRBD1 (5 bases). Trimming took off 10 bases at V and 6 bases at J, with 19 bases between the two ends. The CDR3 runs 14 residues. The germline CDR1 and CDR2 sequences are MDHEN and SYDVKM. The CDR3 DNA reads as TGTGCCACCTTAGGGTTATTGGACACAAACATTCAGTACTTC. Residues: CATLGLLDTNIQYF.

CDR3 loop: CASSESGQFYEQYF. The DNA of the CDR3 is TGTGCCAGCAGTGAATCTGGACAGTTCTACGAGCAGTACTTC. This sequence joins TRBV2 and TRBJ2-7, with D possibly being TRBD1 (6 bases). From germline, CDR1 is SNHLY and CDR2 FYNNEI. Trimming removed 2 bases at V and 3 bases at J, with 11 bases between. The CDR3 is 14 amino acids.

Only one count was recorded for this clonotype. V is TRBV7-9 and J is TRBJ2-2; D gene unclear. V lost 7 bases and J 3 bases, leaving 9 bases between the germline ends. The germline V gene encodes CDR1 SEHNR and CDR2 FQNEAQ (reference sequence). The CDR3 totals 13 residues. The CDR3 protein is CASTSRYTGELFF. CDR3 nucleotides: TGTGCCAGCACCTCTCGGTACACCGGGGAGCTGTTTTTT. Combining the CDR3 with reference TRBV7-9 and TRBJ2-2 gives the whole variable domain DTGVSQNPRHKITKRGQNVTFRCDPISEHNRLYWYRQTLGQGPEFLTYFQNEAQLEKSRLLSDRFSAERPKGSFSTLEIQRTEQGDSAMYLCASTSRYTGELFFGEGSRLTVL.

The chain has TRBV7-4 and TRBJ2-7; 7 positions agree with TRBD1. The trim removed 8 bases at V and 3 bases at J, leaving 10 bases unmatched. Germline V gives CDR1 SGHVT, CDR2 SQSDAQ. The CDR3 spans 14 residues. CDR3 in amino acids: CASLMVGTDYEQYV. CDR3 bases: TGTGCCAGCCTTATGGTGGGGACAGACTACGAGCAGTACGTC.

The V and J genes are TRBV30 and TRBJ2-1; 7 nucleotides line up with TRBD1. The J segment lost 5 bases and the V segment lost 1 base, leaving 8 bases of the junction unmatched. CDR3 length: 15 amino acids. CDR1 and CDR2 (germline): GTSNPN, SVGIG (reference sequence). CDR3 coding DNA: TGTGCCTGGAGTGCTATAGGGACAGCAAACAATGAGCAGTTCTTC. This codes for CAWSAIGTANNEQFF.

The chain is built from TRBV5-6 and TRBJ1-1; TRBD1 matches 8 bases. The length of the CDR3 is 15 residues. Germline CDR1 and CDR2: SGHDT and YYEEEE. V dropped 3 bases and J dropped 0; count of bases not matched to a gene: 4. The CDR3 reads CASSSGDRLNTEAFF. For the CDR3, the DNA is TGTGCCAGCAGCTCGGGGGACAGGTTGAACACTGAAGCTTTCTTT.

The chain joins TRBV28 to TRBJ2-7; 8 bases align to TRBD1. The CDR3 covers 17 residues. Germline lookup yields CDR1 MDHEN and CDR2 SYDVKM. With 0 bases clipped from V and 2 bases from J, the junction kept 9 bases outside the gene matches. CDR3 region: CASSLWDPGQEPYEQYF. The CDR3 DNA sequence: TGTGCCAGCAGTTTATGGGACCCGGGACAGGAACCCTACGAGCAGTACTTC.

The J gene is TRBJ2-5, the V gene TRBV11-2, with 7 bases aligning to TRBD2. CDR1 and CDR2 (germline): SGHAT, FQNNGV. J gave up 3 bases and V 5 bases, and 3 bases lay outside the gene matches. The CDR3 runs 13 residues. CDR3 bases: TGTGCCAGCAGCCCCGGACTAGAAGAGACCCAGTACTTC. Translation gives CASSPGLEETQYF.